This is a list of T cell receptor beta chains from one sample in a study of T cells in Graves' hyperthyroidism and ophthalmopathy. Each CDR3 protein gets one entry after TCRdb re-called the multiplex PCR reads with MiXCR. The sample lists nearly 600,000 distinct CDR3 sequences, about 15% occurring once. The specimen was blood. The source is a woman aged 25 to 39 with Graves' hyperthyroidism that later progressed to Graves' ophthalmopathy. CDR3s include the opening cysteine and the closing phenylalanine or tryptophan. D genes are given only for firm matches. Clone size appears in some rows only: once, few, many, or a class for an expanded clone.

TRBV15	TRBD2	14	-	TRBJ2-7	CATSREIAGDEQYF	TGTGCCACCAGCAGAGAGATAGCGGGAGACGAGCAGTACTTC
TRBV6-5	-	18	many	TRBJ1-3	CASSYARGDSLSGNTIYF	TGTGCCAGCAGTTATGCGCGGGGGGACTCCCTCTCTGGAAACACCATATATTTT
TRBV12-3/TRBV12-4	TRBD2	15	many	TRBJ2-3	CASSPLAGSTDTQYF	TGTGCCAGCAGTCCTCTAGCGGGCTCGACAGATACGCAGTATTTT
TRBV24-1	-	13	few	TRBJ2-3	CATSDRTRDTQYF	TGTGCCACCAGTGACCGGACGCGAGATACGCAGTATTTT
TRBV30	-	14	many	TRBJ2-5	CAWMDGLSQETQYF	TGTGCCTGGATGGACGGCCTAAGCCAAGAGACCCAGTACTTC
TRBV12-3/TRBV12-4	-	14	-	TRBJ1-3	CASTMTGIGNTIYF	TGTGCCAGCACCATGACAGGAATTGGAAACACCATATATTTT
TRBV6-1	-	11	few	TRBJ2-1	CASTRGGEQFF	TGTGCCAGCACCAGGGGTGGGGAGCAGTTCTTC
TRBV19	TRBD1	16	many	TRBJ1-3	CASTEGQVVPGNTIYF	TGTGCCAGTACAGAAGGACAGGTAGTACCTGGAAACACCATATATTTT
TRBV7-9	-	15	many	TRBJ2-2	CASSLIPTDTGELFF	TGTGCCAGCAGCCTAATCCCGACAGACACCGGGGAGCTGTTTTTT
TRBV27	-	13	many	TRBJ1-2	CASSFSGGSGYTF	TGTGCCAGCAGTTTCTCTGGGGGCAGTGGCTACACCTTC
TRBV7-9	TRBD2	18	few	TRBJ2-1	CATSGGLAEPSSYNEQFF	TGTGCCACCTCGGGGGGGCTAGCGGAACCCAGCTCCTACAATGAGCAGTTCTTC
TRBV3-1	-	14	many	TRBJ2-3	CASSQEAGADTQYF	TGTGCCAGCAGCCAAGAAGCGGGTGCAGATACGCAGTATTTT
TRBV20-1	TRBD1	14	-	TRBJ1-2	CSVQSGQGVGGYTF	TGCAGTGTCCAGTCGGGACAGGGTGTGGGTGGCTACACCTTC
TRBV5-1	TRBD1	15	many	TRBJ1-1	CASRDAGTANTEAFF	TGCGCCAGCAGGGACGCGGGGACAGCGAACACTGAAGCTTTCTTT
TRBV20-1	-	14	many	TRBJ2-1	CSARSREARFEQFF	TGCAGTGCTAGATCCCGAGAGGCGCGGTTTGAGCAGTTCTTC
TRBV4-2	TRBD1	13	few	TRBJ1-2	CASSQDTGEGYTF	TGTGCCAGCAGCCAAGATACAGGGGAGGGCTACACCTTC
TRBV18	TRBD2	15	many	TRBJ2-3	CASSPAAGVEDTQYF	TGTGCCAGCTCACCGGCTGCGGGAGTGGAGGATACGCAGTATTTT
TRBV28	-	11	many	TRBJ1-5	CASSSTQPQHF	TGTGCCAGCAGTTCTACTCAGCCCCAGCATTTT
TRBV24-1	-	12	many	TRBJ2-6	CATSTGANVLTF	TGTGCCACCAGTACTGGGGCCAACGTCCTGACTTTC
TRBV7-9	-	13	-	TRBJ2-3	CASSLVDHDTQYF	TGTGCCAGCAGCTTAGTGGATCACGATACGCAGTATTTT
TRBV4-3	-	14	many	TRBJ2-5	CASSSGNNQETQYF	TGTGCCAGCAGCTCCGGGAATAACCAAGAGACCCAGTACTTC
TRBV28	-	15	many	TRBJ1-5	CASNLGGLGNQPQHF	TGTGCCAGCAATTTGGGGGGGTTGGGCAATCAGCCCCAGCATTTT
TRBV27	-	17	-	TRBJ2-6	CASSFFPPVNGANVLTF	TGTGCCAGCAGTTTTTTCCCCCCCGTTAACGGGGCCAACGTCCTGACTTTC
TRBV11-3	-	14	many	TRBJ1-1	CASSSDGKNTEAFF	TGTGCCAGCAGCTCCGACGGAAAGAACACTGAAGCTTTCTTT
TRBV12-3/TRBV12-4	-	14	many	TRBJ1-1	CASSPKGLNTEAFF	TGTGCCAGCAGCCCGAAAGGCCTGAACACTGAAGCTTTCTTT
TRBV11-2	-	14	many	TRBJ2-7	CASRAAGTTYEQYF	TGTGCCAGCAGAGCCGCTGGGACAACCTACGAGCAGTACTTC
TRBV2	TRBD2	16	many	TRBJ2-1	CASSDRTSGNINEQFF	TGTGCCAGCAGTGATCGGACTAGCGGGAATATCAATGAGCAGTTCTTC
TRBV12-3/TRBV12-4	TRBD1	14	many	TRBJ2-3	CASSFGQGADTQYF	TGTGCCAGCAGTTTTGGACAGGGGGCAGATACGCAGTATTTT
TRBV4-2	-	14	few	TRBJ2-2	CASSQDPYTGELFF	TGTGCCAGCAGCCAAGATCCGTACACCGGGGAGCTGTTTTTT
TRBV6-5	TRBD1	15	many	TRBJ2-4	CASSYGTGGGNIQYF	TGTGCCAGCAGTTACGGTACAGGGGGCGGAAACATTCAGTACTTC
TRBV12-3/TRBV12-4	TRBD2	14	many	TRBJ2-5	CASREREAPETQYF	TGTGCCAGCAGAGAGCGGGAGGCCCCAGAGACCCAGTACTTC
TRBV9	-	15	many	TRBJ2-3	CASSVRGPSTDTQYF	TGTGCCAGCAGCGTAAGAGGGCCAAGCACAGATACGCAGTATTTT
TRBV29-1	-	13	-	TRBJ2-3	CSVESGVRDTQYF	TGCAGCGTTGAATCTGGGGTTAGGGATACGCAGTATTTT
TRBV4-1	-	15	-	TRBJ2-7	CASSPLIASGYEQYF	TGCGCCAGCAGCCCCCTGATTGCGAGCGGGTACGAGCAGTACTTC
TRBV30	-	13	few	TRBJ2-5	CAWSGGFVETQYF	TGTGCCTGGTCGGGGGGCTTTGTGGAGACCCAGTACTTC
TRBV20-1	-	13	many	TRBJ1-5	CSASMGLNQPQHF	TGCAGTGCTAGTATGGGCCTCAATCAGCCCCAGCATTTT
TRBV7-9	TRBD1	13	many	TRBJ1-2	CASSQEGARGYTF	TGTGCCAGCAGCCAAGAGGGGGCGCGTGGCTACACCTTC
TRBV6-5	-	16	-	TRBJ1-6	CASSYSFRSPNSPLHF	TGTGCCAGCAGTTACTCTTTTCGAAGCCCGAATTCACCCCTCCACTTT
TRBV20-1	TRBD2	14	many	TRBJ2-1	CSVRAGLGDNEQFF	TGCAGTGTACGGGCCGGACTAGGAGACAATGAGCAGTTCTTC
TRBV10-3	-	14	many	TRBJ2-3	CAISVSRGTDTQYF	TGTGCCATCAGTGTCTCTAGGGGCACAGATACGCAGTATTTT
TRBV7-9	TRBD1	15	few	TRBJ2-1	CASSPRGSQVNEQFF	TGTGCCAGCAGCCCCAGGGGGAGCCAAGTCAATGAGCAGTTCTTC
TRBV6-5	TRBD1	14	-	TRBJ1-1	CASSPWTGNTEAFF	TGTGCCAGCAGTCCCTGGACAGGGAACACTGAAGCTTTCTTT